This T cell receptor (beta chain) comes out of a study of T cell changes during pregnancy in multiple sclerosis. V dropped 6 bases and J dropped 5 bases, with 19 bases sitting between them. The CDR3 consists of 16 residues. The germline CDR1 and CDR2 sequences are KGHSH and LQKENI. The data were produced by immunoSEQ multiplex PCR, yet TCRdb's version contains in-frame clones alone and is incomplete. The sample includes roughly 20,000 clones, less than 95% of them seen just once. This TCR was recovered from a female donor with multiple sclerosis, enrolled in a pregnancy study. Sequenced here: CD4+ T cells from peripheral blood mononuclear cells, sampled in the third trimester of pregnancy. The chain combines TRBV18 with TRBJ1-4; D perhaps matches TRBD1 (6 bases). This CDR3 is CASSQTYREGNEKLFF. The CDR3 nucleotides are TGTGCCAGCTCTCAAACCTACAGGGAGGGGAATGAAAAACTGTTTTTT. The variable domain in full, with the rest retrieved from reference TRBV18 and TRBJ1-4, is NAGVMQNPRHLVRRRGQEARLRCSPMKGHSHVYWYRQLPEEGLKFMVYLQKENIIDESGMPKERFSAEFPKEGPSILRIQQVVRGDSAAYFCASSQTYREGNEKLFFGSGTQLSVL.